The 9 T cell receptor beta chains below come from one sample, sequenced in a study of cytomegalovirus exposure and HLA in healthy donors. PCR was performed using 60 Vbeta and 13 Jbeta primers. Using immunoSEQ multiplex PCR, the repertoire was profiled, and TCRdb retains in-frame clones only, with some absent. The sample carries 250,000 to 300,000 clones, about 93% recorded once. Sequenced: PBMCs. The receptors originated from a girl aged 2 to 9 in good health and CMV-seronegative.

This clone is a singleton in its sample. The V and J genes are TRBV11-2 and TRBJ1-3; TRBD1 matches at 9 bases. V lost 1 base and J lost 0; bases outside the gene matches: 10. The CDR3 has 19 amino acids. Per the germline V gene, CDR1 is SGHAT and CDR2 is FQNNGV. The CDR3 DNA follows: TGTGCCAGCAGCTTAGTTGGCCCGGGACAGGGAAACTCTGGAAACACCATATATTTT. Its translation: CASSLVGPGQGNSGNTIYF.

This clone came up once. The rearrangement uses TRBV13 and TRBJ1-2; maybe TRBD1 (5 bases). This CDR3 has 13 amino acids. Trimming took off 3 bases at V and 5 bases at J, with 10 bases between the two ends. Per germline, CDR1 PRHDT and CDR2 FYEKMQ (reference sequence). As DNA, the CDR3 is TGTGCCAGCAGCTTGGGCAGGGCTTATGGCTACACCTTC. The encoded protein is CASSLGRAYGYTF.

The CDR3 coding sequence is TGTGCCAGCAGCGTAGTTACCGGAGATACGCAGTATTTT. Residues: CASSVVTGDTQYF. V and J are TRBV9 and TRBJ2-3, with D hard to call. The length of the CDR3 is 13 residues. V gave up 0 bases and J gave up 5 bases, with 7 bases separating them. CDR1 is SGDLS, CDR2 YYNGEE, per germline. Drawing the rest from reference TRBV9 and TRBJ2-3, the complete variable domain is DSGVTQTPKHLITATGQRVTLRCSPRSGDLSVYWYQQSLDQGLQFLIQYYNGEERAKGNILERFSAQQFPDLHSELNLSSLELGDSALYFCASSVVTGDTQYFGPGTRLTVL.

V and J are TRBV12-5 and TRBJ1-1; perhaps TRBD1 as D (5 bases). V was cut by 6 bases and J by 1 base, with 6 bases left in between. The CDR3 is made up of 12 amino acids. The germline V gene encodes CDR1 LGHNT and CDR2 FRNRAP. The CDR3 here is CASGQENTEAFF. Written as DNA, the CDR3 is TGTGCTAGTGGACAGGAGAACACTGAAGCTTTCTTT.

This clone was observed once. This CDR3 fails to terminate in the conserved phenylalanine or tryptophan, so it likely reflects a read error. This sequence joins TRBV7-2 and TRBJ1-1, with TRBD1 matching 9 bases. Germline V gene lookup returns CDR1 SGHTA and CDR2 FQGNSA. The CDR3 is made up of 15 amino acids. After removal of 4 bases from V and 6 bases from J, the junction contained 9 bases not matched to a gene. The CDR3 DNA sequence: TGTGCCAGCAGCTCGTGGACAGGGGAAGGCGCTGAAGCTTTCCTT. Translation: CASSSWTGEGAEAFL.

This rearrangement joins TRBV2 to TRBJ1-5, with 9 bases matching TRBD1. Germline CDR1 is SNHLY and CDR2 is FYNNEI. The CDR3 consists of 13 residues. With V trimmed by 6 bases and J by 6 bases, 3 bases remained unmatched. The CDR3 reads CASRDRGSQPQHF. CDR3 nucleotide sequence: TGTGCCAGCAGGGACAGGGGAAGTCAGCCCCAGCATTTT.

The chain combines TRBV5-1 with TRBJ2-6; TRBD2 is a possible D gene (5 bases). The CDR3 runs 16 residues. Germline values: CDR1 SGHRS, CDR2 YFSETQ. V was trimmed by 6 bases and J by 0 bases, leaving 13 bases between them. CDR3 coding DNA: TGCGCCAGCACCAGGTGGGAGTACTCTGGGGCCAACGTCCTGACTTTC. Protein: CASTRWEYSGANVLTF.

The chain has TRBV29-1 and TRBJ2-7; 7 bases fit TRBD1. Germline V gene lookup returns CDR1 SQVTM and CDR2 ANQGSEA. The ends lost 5 bases at V and 0 bases at J; junction bases unmatched: 4. The CDR3 runs to 13 residues. CDR3 in DNA: TGCAGCGTTCAGGGACAGAGCTCCTACGAGCAGTACTTC. Its protein is CSVQGQSSYEQYF.

This clone appeared a few times. This rearrangement joins TRBV25-1 to TRBJ2-7; tentative D call: TRBD1 (6 bases). With 7 bases removed from V and 6 bases from J, the gap between germline ends came to 16 bases. There are 13 residues in the CDR3. Germline V gene lookup returns CDR1 MGHDK and CDR2 SYGVNS. The DNA of the CDR3 is TGTGCCAGCAACAGGGCCGGCCTGGCCGAGCAGTACTTC. Encoded protein: CASNRAGLAEQYF.